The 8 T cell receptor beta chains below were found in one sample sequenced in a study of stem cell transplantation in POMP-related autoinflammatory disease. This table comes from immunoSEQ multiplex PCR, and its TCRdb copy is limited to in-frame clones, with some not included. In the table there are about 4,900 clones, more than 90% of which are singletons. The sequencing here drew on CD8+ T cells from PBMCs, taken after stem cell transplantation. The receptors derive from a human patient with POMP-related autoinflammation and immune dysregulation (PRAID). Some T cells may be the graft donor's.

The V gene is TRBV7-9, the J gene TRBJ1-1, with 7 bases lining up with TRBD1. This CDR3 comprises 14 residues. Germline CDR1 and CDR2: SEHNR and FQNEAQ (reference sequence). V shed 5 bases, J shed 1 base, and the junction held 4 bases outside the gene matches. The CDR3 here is CASSPDRTNTEAFF. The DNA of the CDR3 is TGTGCCAGCAGCCCGGACAGGACGAACACTGAAGCTTTCTTT.

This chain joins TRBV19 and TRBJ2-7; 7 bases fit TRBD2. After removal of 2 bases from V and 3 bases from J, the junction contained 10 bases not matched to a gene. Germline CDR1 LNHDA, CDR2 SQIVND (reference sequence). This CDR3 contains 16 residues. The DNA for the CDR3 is TGTGCCAGTAGTATAAACGGGGCTAGCGGAAACTACGAGCAGTACTTC. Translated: CASSINGASGNYEQYF.

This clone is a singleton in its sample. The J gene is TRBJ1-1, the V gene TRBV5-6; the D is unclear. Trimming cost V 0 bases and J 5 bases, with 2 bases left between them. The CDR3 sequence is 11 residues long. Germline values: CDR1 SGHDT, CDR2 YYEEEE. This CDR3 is CASSLGTEAFF. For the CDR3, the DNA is TGTGCCAGCAGCTTGGGAACTGAAGCTTTCTTT.

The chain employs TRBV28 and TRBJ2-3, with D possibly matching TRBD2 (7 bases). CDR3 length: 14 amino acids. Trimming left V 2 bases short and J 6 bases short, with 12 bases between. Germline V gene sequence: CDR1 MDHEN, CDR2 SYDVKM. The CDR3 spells CASSLTGRADTQYF. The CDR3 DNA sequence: TGTGCCAGCAGTTTAACAGGGAGGGCGGATACGCAGTATTTT.

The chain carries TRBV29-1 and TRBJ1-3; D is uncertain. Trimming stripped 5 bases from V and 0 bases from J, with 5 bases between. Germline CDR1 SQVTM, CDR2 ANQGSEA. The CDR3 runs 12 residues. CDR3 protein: CSVPGSGNTIYF. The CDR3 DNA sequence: TGCAGCGTTCCTGGCTCTGGAAACACCATATATTTT.

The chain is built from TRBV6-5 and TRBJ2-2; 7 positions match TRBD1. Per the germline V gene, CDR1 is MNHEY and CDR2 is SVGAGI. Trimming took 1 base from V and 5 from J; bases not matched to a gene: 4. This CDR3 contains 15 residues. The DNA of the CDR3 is TGTGCCAGCAGTTACTACCCAGGGGGTACCGGGGAGCTGTTTTTT. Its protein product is CASSYYPGGTGELFF.

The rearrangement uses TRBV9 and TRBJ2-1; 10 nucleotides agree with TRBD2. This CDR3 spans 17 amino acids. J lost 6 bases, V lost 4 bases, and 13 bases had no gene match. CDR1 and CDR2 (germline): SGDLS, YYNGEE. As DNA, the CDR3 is TGTGCCAGCAGCACGATTGGGGGAGCGGGAGGGGTCAATGAGCAGTTCTTC. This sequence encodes CASSTIGGAGGVNEQFF.

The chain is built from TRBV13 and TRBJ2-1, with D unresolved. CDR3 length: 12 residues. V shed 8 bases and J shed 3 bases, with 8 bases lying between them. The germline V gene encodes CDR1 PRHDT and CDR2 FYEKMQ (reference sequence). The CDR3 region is CASGSSYNEQFF. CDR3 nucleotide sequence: TGTGCCAGCGGTAGCAGCTACAATGAGCAGTTCTTC.